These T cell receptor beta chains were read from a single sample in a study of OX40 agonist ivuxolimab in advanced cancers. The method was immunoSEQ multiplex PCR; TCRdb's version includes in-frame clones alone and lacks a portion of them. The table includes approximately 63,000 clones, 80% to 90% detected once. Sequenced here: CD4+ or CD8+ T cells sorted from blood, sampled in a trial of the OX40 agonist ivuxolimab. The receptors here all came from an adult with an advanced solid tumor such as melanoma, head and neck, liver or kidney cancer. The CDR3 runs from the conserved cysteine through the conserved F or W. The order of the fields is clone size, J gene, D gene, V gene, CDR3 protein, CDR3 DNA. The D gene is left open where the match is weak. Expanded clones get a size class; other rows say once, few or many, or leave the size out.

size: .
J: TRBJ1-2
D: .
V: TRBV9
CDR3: CASSVAGPHEVGNYGYTF
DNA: TGTGCCAGCAGCGTAGCCGGCCCCCATGAAGTGGGGAACTATGGCTACACCTTC

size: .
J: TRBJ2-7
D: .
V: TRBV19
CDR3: CASSMVTTGEQYF
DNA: TGTGCCAGTAGTATGGTTACGACGGGAGAGCAGTACTTC

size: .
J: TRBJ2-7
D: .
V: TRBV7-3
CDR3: CASSLNGGREQYF
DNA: TGTGCCAGCAGCTTAAACGGCGGACGGGAGCAGTACTTC

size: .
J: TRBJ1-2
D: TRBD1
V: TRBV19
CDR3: CASTLQTGRAGYTF
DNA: TGTGCCAGTACCCTCCAGACAGGGAGAGCTGGCTACACCTTC

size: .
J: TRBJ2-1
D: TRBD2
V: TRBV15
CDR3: CATSRALADTTGGINEQFF
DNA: TGTGCCACCAGCAGGGCCCTAGCGGATACTACCGGAGGAATAAATGAGCAGTTCTTC

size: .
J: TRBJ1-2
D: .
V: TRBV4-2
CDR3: CASSQGPGTSYGYTF
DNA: TGTGCCAGCAGCCAAGGCCCCGGGACCTCCTATGGCTACACCTTC

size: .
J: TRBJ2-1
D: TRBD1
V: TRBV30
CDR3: CAWSVGQGTYNEQFF
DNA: TGTGCCTGGAGTGTGGGACAGGGAACCTACAATGAGCAGTTCTTC

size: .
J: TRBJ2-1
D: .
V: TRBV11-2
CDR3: CASSLARAEQFF
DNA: TGTGCCAGCAGCTTAGCCAGGGCTGAGCAGTTCTTC

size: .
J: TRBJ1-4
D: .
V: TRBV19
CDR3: CASRDGVEKLFF
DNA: TGTGCCAGTAGAGATGGTGTGGAAAAACTGTTTTTT

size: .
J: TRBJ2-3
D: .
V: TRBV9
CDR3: CASSVAWSSATPGDTQYF
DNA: TGTGCCAGCAGCGTAGCGTGGTCTAGCGCAACACCGGGGGATACGCAGTATTTT

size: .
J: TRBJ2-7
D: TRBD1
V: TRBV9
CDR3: CASSDAGGPYEQYF
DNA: TGTGCCAGCAGCGACGCAGGGGGACCCTACGAGCAGTACTTC

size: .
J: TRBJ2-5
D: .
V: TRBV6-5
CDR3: CASSYSTGQETQYF
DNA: TGTGCCAGCAGTTACTCGACAGGCCAAGAGACCCAGTACTTC

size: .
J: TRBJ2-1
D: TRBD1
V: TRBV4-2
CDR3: CASSHDTGTGNNEQFF
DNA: TGTGCCAGCAGCCACGATACCGGGACAGGTAACAATGAGCAGTTCTTC

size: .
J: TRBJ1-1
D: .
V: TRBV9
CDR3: CASSVGSGPDTEAFF
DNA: TGTGCCAGCAGCGTGGGTTCTGGCCCGGACACTGAAGCTTTCTTT

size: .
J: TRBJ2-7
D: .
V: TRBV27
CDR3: CASSFGTSYEQYF
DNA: TGTGCCAGCAGTTTCGGGACTTCCTACGAGCAGTACTTC

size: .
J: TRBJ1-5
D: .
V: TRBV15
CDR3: CATSRDEGSTQPQHF
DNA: TGTGCCACCAGCAGAGATGAGGGCAGCACCCAGCCCCAGCATTTT

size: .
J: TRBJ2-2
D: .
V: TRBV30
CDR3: CAWSQGTPGELFF
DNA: TGTGCCTGGAGTCAAGGGACCCCCGGGGAGCTGTTTTTT

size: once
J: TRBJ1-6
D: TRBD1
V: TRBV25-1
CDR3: CASSEAGLQGAKSPLHF
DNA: TGTGCCAGCAGTGAAGCGGGCCTACAGGGGGCGAAGTCACCCCTCCACTTT

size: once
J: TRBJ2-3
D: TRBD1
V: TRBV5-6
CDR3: CASSSGQGTDTQYF
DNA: TGTGCCAGCAGCAGTGGACAGGGCACAGATACGCAGTATTTT

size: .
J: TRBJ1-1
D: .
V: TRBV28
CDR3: CASSLAGGESTEAFF
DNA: TGTGCCAGCAGTTTAGCGGGGGGCGAGTCCACTGAAGCTTTCTTT

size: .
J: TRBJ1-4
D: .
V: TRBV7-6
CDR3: CASSARQASTNEKLFF
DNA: TGTGCCAGCAGCGCCCGACAGGCGTCAACTAATGAAAAACTGTTTTTT

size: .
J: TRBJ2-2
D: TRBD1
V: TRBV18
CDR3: CASFPGQIPLTGELFF
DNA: TGTGCCAGCTTTCCGGGACAGATACCTCTCACCGGGGAGCTGTTTTTT

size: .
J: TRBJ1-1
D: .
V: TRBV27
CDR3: CASSLAGALELDEAFF
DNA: TGTGCCAGCAGTTTAGCAGGGGCCCTTGAATTGGATGAAGCTTTCTTT

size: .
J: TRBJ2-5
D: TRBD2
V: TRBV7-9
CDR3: CASSLTARASGIQETQYF
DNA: TGTGCCAGCAGCTTAACGGCTCGGGCTAGCGGGATACAAGAGACCCAGTACTTC

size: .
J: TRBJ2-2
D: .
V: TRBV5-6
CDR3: CASSLGYTGELFF
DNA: TGTGCCAGCAGCTTGGGGTACACCGGGGAGCTGTTTTTT

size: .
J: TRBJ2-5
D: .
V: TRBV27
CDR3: CASSLLSSQETQYF
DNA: TGTGCCAGCAGTTTATTAAGCTCTCAAGAGACCCAGTACTTC

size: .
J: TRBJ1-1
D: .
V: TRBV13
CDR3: CASSLTSEAFF
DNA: TGTGCCAGCAGCTTAACTTCTGAAGCTTTCTTT

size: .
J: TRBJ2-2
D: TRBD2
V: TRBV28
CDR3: CASSLFPGSGTSGIINGELFF
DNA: TGTGCCAGCAGTTTATTTCCAGGATCTGGGACTAGCGGGATTATTAACGGGGAGCTGTTTTTT

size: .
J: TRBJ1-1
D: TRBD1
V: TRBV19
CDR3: CASSIDYRGPEAFF
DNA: TGTGCCAGTAGTATAGATTATAGGGGGCCTGAAGCTTTCTTT